Shown below are 27 T cell receptor beta chains from a single sample sequenced in a study of blood T cell repertoires in COVID-19. Assay used: immunoSEQ multiplex PCR; TCRdb lists only in-frame clones, some missing. Among 200,000 to 300,000 clones listed, approximately 80% were seen once. The sequenced sample was peripheral blood. These receptors originate from an older woman with active or convalescent COVID-19.

The chain is built from TRBV11-2 and TRBJ2-3, with unresolved D. The CDR3 runs to 12 residues. The germline V gene encodes CDR1 SGHAT and CDR2 FQNNGV. V lost 5 bases to trimming and J lost 6 bases, with 9 bases between them. The CDR3 bases are TGTGCCAGCAGCCCCCTACGGGATACGCAGTATTTT. Protein: CASSPLRDTQYF.

The chain uses TRBV9 and TRBJ2-7, with 8 bases matching TRBD2. This CDR3 is 16 amino acids long. CDR1 is SGDLS, CDR2 YYNGEE, per germline. The V segment lost 5 bases and the J segment 2 bases; nucleotides outside the gene matches: 12. The CDR3 nucleotides read TGTGCCAGCAGTTCCGACCTTAGCGGGATCCCCTACGAGCAGTACTTC. Its translation: CASSSDLSGIPYEQYF.

In this sample, this clone turned up a few times. The chain has TRBV7-8 and TRBJ2-1; the D gene is possibly TRBD2 (6 bases). V dropped 5 bases and J dropped 0 bases, with 11 bases sitting between them. CDR1 and CDR2 (germline): SGHVS, FQNEAQ. This CDR3 is built from 15 residues. CDR3 amino acids: CASSRMTSSYNEQFF. The CDR3 region has the DNA TGTGCCAGCAGCCGAATGACTAGCTCCTACAATGAGCAGTTCTTC. Full variable domain (missing parts from reference TRBV7-8 and TRBJ2-1): GAGVSQSPRYKVAKRGQDVALRCDPISGHVSLFWYQQALGQGPEFLTYFQNEAQLDKSGLPSDRFFAERPEGSVSTLKIQRTQQEDSAVYLCASSRMTSSYNEQFFGPGTRLTVL.

The chain carries TRBV18 and TRBJ1-1; TRBD1 aligns across 7 bases. The CDR3 loop spans 16 amino acids. The germline V gene encodes CDR1 KGHSH and CDR2 LQKENI. With V trimmed by 2 bases and J by 1 base, 7 bases remained unmatched. The DNA for the CDR3 is TGTGCCAGCTCACCAAATACAGGGGACTCGAACACTGAAGCTTTCTTT. Its translation is CASSPNTGDSNTEAFF.

The chain joins TRBV2 to TRBJ2-7; 7 bases fit TRBD2. The CDR3 totals 15 residues. V shed 1 base, J shed 5 bases, and the junction held 8 bases outside the gene matches. The germline V gene has CDR1 SNHLY and CDR2 FYNNEI. CDR3 protein: CASSEGVAGVNEQYF. CDR3 sequence (DNA): TGTGCCAGCAGTGAAGGGGTCGCGGGAGTAAACGAGCAGTACTTC.

The rearrangement joins TRBV5-6 to TRBJ1-5; TRBD1 aligns across 9 bases. The CDR3 runs to 15 residues. V lost 5 bases and J lost 4; bases outside the gene matches: 7. Germline CDR1 is SGHDT and CDR2 is YYEEEE. The CDR3 reads CASSWGQGQNQPQHF. CDR3 sequence (DNA): TGTGCCAGCAGTTGGGGACAGGGACAAAATCAGCCCCAGCATTTT.

The chain is built from TRBV7-3 and TRBJ2-7; the D gene is possibly TRBD2 (5 bases). The CDR3 is 16 residues long. The ends were cut back, 5 bases at V and 0 bases at J, with 17 bases in the middle. Germline assignment: CDR1 SGHTA and CDR2 FQGTGA. This CDR3 is CASSPGKDSSSYEQYF. The DNA for the CDR3 is TGTGCCAGCAGCCCTGGCAAGGACTCGAGCTCCTACGAGCAGTACTTC. Combining the CDR3 with reference TRBV7-3 and TRBJ2-7 gives the whole variable domain GAGVSQTPSNKVTEKGKYVELRCDPISGHTALYWYRQSLGQGPEFLIYFQGTGAADDSGLPNDRFFAVRPEGSVSTLKIQRTERGDSAVYLCASSPGKDSSSYEQYFGPGTRLTVT.

This clone was detected only once. V gene TRBV15 combines with J gene TRBJ2-5; 11 bases are shared with TRBD2. Germline V gene lookup returns CDR1 LNHNV and CDR2 YYDKDF (reference sequence). Unmatched junction bases numbered 8, after V lost 0 bases and J lost 5 bases. The length of the CDR3 is 17 residues. CDR3 region: CATSRDLLTSGVETQYF. CDR3 bases: TGTGCCACCAGCAGAGATCTATTGACTAGCGGGGTGGAGACCCAGTACTTC. The entire variable domain, with the rest obtained from reference TRBV15 and TRBJ2-5, is as follows: DAMVIQNPRYQVTQFGKPVTLSCSQTLNHNVMYWYQQKSSQAPKLLFHYYDKDFNNEADTPDNFQSRRPNTSFCFLDIRSPGLGDTAMYLCATSRDLLTSGVETQYFGPGTRLLVL.

The V and J genes are TRBV9 and TRBJ1-3, with D uncertain. This CDR3 comprises 13 residues. Trimming removed 3 bases from V and 3 bases from J, with 7 bases in between. Germline V lookup: CDR1 SGDLS, CDR2 YYNGEE. In DNA, the CDR3 is TGTGCCAGCAGCGGACTGGTTGGAAACACCATATATTTT. Translating it yields CASSGLVGNTIYF.

This chain connects TRBV3-1 (or the pseudogene TRBV3-2) to TRBJ2-5; a possible D gene is TRBD2 (5 bases). Trimming removed 1 base from V and 5 bases from J, with 14 bases in between. Germline CDR1 LGHDT, CDR2 YNNKEL (reference sequence). This CDR3 comprises 15 residues. The CDR3 DNA reads TGTGCCAGCAGCCAAGCACAGACTACCTGGGAGACCCAGTACTTC. It is translated as CASSQAQTTWETQYF.

This rearrangement joins TRBV19 to TRBJ1-3; TRBD1 might be the D (6 bases). CDR3 length equals 17 residues. Germline-derived CDR1 and CDR2 are LNHDA and SQIVND (reference sequence). V lost 7 bases and J lost 0, with 19 bases in between. CDR3 sequence reads: CASTEQGPRNSGNTIYF. The CDR3 region has the DNA TGTGCCAGTACCGAACAGGGACCAAGAAACTCTGGAAACACCATATATTTT.

This clone has only a few counts. The chain has TRBV4-2 and TRBJ2-7; 7 positions agree with TRBD2. Germline-derived CDR1 and CDR2 are LGHNA and YNFKEQ. This CDR3 is built from 17 residues. V dropped 0 bases and J dropped 4; count of bases not matched to a gene: 12. CDR3 bases: TGTGCCAGCAGCCAAGATTTACGAAGCGGGAATTTATACGAGCAGTACTTC. It codes for CASSQDLRSGNLYEQYF.

V gene TRBV7-2 combines with J gene TRBJ2-3; 8 bases match TRBD2. Per germline, CDR1 SGHTA and CDR2 FQGNSA. The CDR3 consists of 18 residues. The trim removed 4 bases at V and 3 bases at J, leaving 15 bases unmatched. The CDR3 region has the DNA TGTGCCAGCAGCTCCCGCGCCCGCGGGAGGTTAGAAACAGATACGCAGTATTTT. This codes for CASSSRARGRLETDTQYF.

The chain links TRBV14 to TRBJ1-4; 7 bases are a match to TRBD1. The CDR3 contains 14 residues. Unmatched junction bases numbered 10, after V lost 7 bases and J lost 8 bases. From germline, CDR1 is SGHDN and CDR2 FVKESK. The CDR3 reads CASKRGQGPEKLFF. The DNA for the CDR3 is TGTGCCAGCAAAAGGGGGCAGGGGCCGGAAAAACTGTTTTTT.

The genes are TRBV19 and TRBJ1-1, with no clear D. V lost 4 bases to trimming and J lost 5 bases, with 20 bases between them. This CDR3 spans 16 amino acids. CDR1 is LNHDA, CDR2 SQIVND, per germline (reference sequence). CDR3 protein: CASSTGRGPGGTEAFF. CDR3 DNA sequence: TGTGCCAGTAGTACCGGCAGAGGGCCAGGAGGGACTGAAGCTTTCTTT.

The J gene is TRBJ2-5, the V gene TRBV7-8; 13 nucleotides agree with TRBD2. V shed 4 bases, J shed 5 bases, and the junction held 10 bases outside the gene matches. This CDR3 has 17 residues. From germline, CDR1 is SGHVS and CDR2 FQNEAQ. CDR3 residues: CASSSRLAGGRGETQYF. The CDR3 DNA reads as TGTGCCAGCAGCTCCCGACTAGCGGGAGGCCGTGGGGAGACCCAGTACTTC.

CDR3 sequence reads: CASSYAPGGYGYTF. The CDR3 DNA follows: TGTGCCAGCAGTTATGCGCCAGGGGGCTATGGCTACACCTTC. The V call is TRBV6-2 or TRBV6-3, the J call TRBJ1-2, with TRBD1 matching over 7 bases. In germline, CDR1 is MNHEY, CDR2 SVGEGT. J lost 4 bases, V lost 3 bases, and 5 bases had no gene match. The CDR3 extends over 14 amino acids.

V and J are TRBV28 and TRBJ1-2, with 7 positions matching TRBD1. Trimming cost V 5 bases and J 0 bases; bases outside gene matches: 9. Per germline, CDR1 MDHEN and CDR2 SYDVKM. There are 16 residues in the CDR3. The DNA for the CDR3 is TGTGCCAGCAGTCGAATGAGACAGGGAGCTAACTATGGCTACACCTTC. This translates into CASSRMRQGANYGYTF.

The rearrangement joins TRBV5-4 to TRBJ2-7; D is perhaps TRBD2 (6 bases). CDR3 length equals 14 residues. The V gene's germline CDR1 is SGHNT and CDR2 YYREEE (reference sequence). V was clipped by 4 bases and J by 3 bases, with 14 bases between them. CDR3 residues: CASSAKLGGYEQYF. The CDR3 nucleotides read TGTGCCAGCAGCGCTAAACTGGGGGGCTACGAGCAGTACTTC.

This chain connects TRBV5-1 to TRBJ2-2, with a tentative D call TRBD1 (6 bases). The germline V gene has CDR1 SGHRS and CDR2 YFSETQ. V was clipped by 0 bases and J by 2 bases, with 11 bases between them. This CDR3 has 16 residues. The CDR3: CASSLVGGTNTGELFF. Here the CDR3 DNA reads TGCGCCAGCAGCTTGGTTGGGGGCACCAACACCGGGGAGCTGTTTTTT.

The genes are TRBV19 and TRBJ2-3; 13 bases align to TRBD2. The CDR3 spans 15 residues. V shed 10 bases and J 5 bases; nucleotides not matched to a gene: 9. Germline CDR1 LNHDA, CDR2 SQIVND (reference sequence). Here the CDR3 reads CATRGLAGVGDTQYF. The CDR3 DNA sequence: TGTGCCACAAGAGGACTAGCGGGAGTCGGAGATACGCAGTATTTT.

The chain combines TRBV6-5 with TRBJ1-6; D remains ambiguous. Germline V lookup: CDR1 MNHEY, CDR2 SVGAGI. The CDR3 consists of 12 residues. The V end was cut by 5 bases, the J end by 8 bases, with 7 bases between. DNA of the CDR3: TGTGCCAGCAGTCCGTCCTATTCACCCCTCCACTTT. This sequence encodes CASSPSYSPLHF.

This chain links TRBV15 with TRBJ1-5, with D tentatively TRBD1 (6 bases). Germline V gene data show CDR1 as LNHNV and CDR2 as YYDKDF (reference sequence). This CDR3 has 15 residues. V was trimmed by 2 bases and J by 1 base, leaving 9 bases between them. The CDR3: CATSRTQGSNQPQHF. CDR3 nucleotide sequence: TGTGCCACCAGCAGAACACAGGGCAGCAATCAGCCCCAGCATTTT.

This clone was picked up one time. The rearrangement joins TRBV4-2 to TRBJ1-4, with 11 bases identical to TRBD1. V shed 2 bases, J shed 6 bases, and the junction held 5 bases outside the gene matches. CDR1 LGHNA and CDR2 YNFKEQ come from the germline V gene. This CDR3 has 16 amino acids. CDR3 protein: CASSQLPGQGDEKLFF. CDR3 coding DNA: TGTGCCAGCAGCCAACTCCCGGGACAGGGGGATGAAAAACTGTTTTTT.

The V and J genes are TRBV5-6 and TRBJ2-5, with D possibly TRBD1 on 6 matching bases. The CDR3 spans 13 residues. The germline V gene encodes CDR1 SGHDT and CDR2 YYEEEE. V was cut by 0 bases and J by 5 bases, with 8 bases left in between. CDR3 sequence (DNA): TGTGCCAGCAGCTTGGACAGGGTTGAGACCCAGTACTTC. Translating gives CASSLDRVETQYF.

This clone was recorded a few times. In nucleotides, the CDR3 is TGTGCCAGCAGTTTATGGGGAGGGAGCACCGGGGAGCTGTTTTTT. It yields the protein CASSLWGGSTGELFF. The chain joins TRBV28 to TRBJ2-2; 7 bases match TRBD2. Losses at the gene ends were 0 bases for V and 4 bases for J; bases not matched to a gene: 2. CDR3 length equals 15 residues. In germline, CDR1 is MDHEN, CDR2 SYDVKM.

This clone was picked up a small number of times. The rearrangement links TRBV5-4 to TRBJ1-6, with 7 nucleotides matching TRBD1. Germline V CDR1 and CDR2: SGHNT, YYREEE (reference sequence). This CDR3 region has 15 residues. V shed 0 bases, J shed 6 bases, and the junction held 3 bases outside the gene matches. The CDR3 region is CASSLEGTVNSPLHF. CDR3 in DNA: TGTGCCAGCAGCTTGGAGGGGACAGTTAATTCACCCCTCCACTTT.